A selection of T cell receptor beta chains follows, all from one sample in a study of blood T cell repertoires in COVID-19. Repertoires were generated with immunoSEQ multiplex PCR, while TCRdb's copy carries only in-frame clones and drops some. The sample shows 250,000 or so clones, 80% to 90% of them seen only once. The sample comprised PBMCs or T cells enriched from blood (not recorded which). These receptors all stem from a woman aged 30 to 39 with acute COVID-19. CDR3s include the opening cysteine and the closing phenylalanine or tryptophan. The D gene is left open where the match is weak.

CASSETSYEQYF | . | TRBV10-2
CASSQDSGIDGYTF | . | TRBV4-1
CASSLRGQGGLTNEKLFF | TRBD1 | TRBV5-1
CASSSLWGLAGTDTQYF | TRBD2 | TRBV5-8
CASSPRDYATNEKLFF | . | TRBV18
CASSTLPVGTDTQYF | . | TRBV27
CSVDDSGNTIYF | . | TRBV29-1
CASSPRLAGTLYEQYF | TRBD2 | TRBV19
CASSVAGGPYNEQFF | TRBD2 | TRBV9
CATSDPQGYGANVLTF | . | TRBV24-1
CASSELGTGISGANVLTF | TRBD1 | TRBV2
CASSPENLGLAGRGQFF | TRBD2 | TRBV3-1/TRBV3-2
CASSRRGQQAFF | TRBD1 | TRBV28
CASRRQGSGNTIYF | TRBD1 | TRBV28
CASSLMGQNSYEQYF | . | TRBV5-5
CAISESGQGVNTEAFF | TRBD1 | TRBV10-3